This passage covers 28 T cell receptor beta chains from one sample sequenced in a study of blood T cells in healthy people across ages. Primers used in a second PCR of roughly 6 to 11 cycles were a sample-barcoded 5' primer and a J-beta primer mix. Via MiXCR, TCRdb re-called the 5' RACE reads, giving one row per CDR3 protein. Here the sample spans 800,000 to 900,000 distinct CDR3 sequences, around two thirds being singletons. The sequenced material came from blood. The origin of the receptors is a man aged 30 to 39 in good health.

The rearrangement uses TRBV19 and TRBJ2-3, with a tentative D call TRBD2 (6 bases). This CDR3 has 15 residues. Trimming shortened V by 4 bases and J by 0 bases, and 11 bases separated the two germline ends. Per germline, CDR1 LNHDA and CDR2 SQIVND (reference sequence). CDR3 protein: CASSTSGRSTDTQYF. CDR3 bases: TGTGCCAGTAGTACCTCAGGGAGGAGCACAGATACGCAGTATTTT.

The rearrangement uses TRBV4-2 and TRBJ1-6; 7 bases line up with TRBD1. This CDR3 has 16 residues. The V segment lost 4 bases and the J segment 8 bases; nucleotides outside the gene matches: 11. The germline gives CDR1 LGHNA, CDR2 YNFKEQ. This chain's CDR3 is CASSRLGGGSDSPLHF. CDR3 coding DNA: TGTGCCAGCAGCCGTCTAGGGGGCGGTTCAGATTCACCCCTCCACTTT.

This clonotype turned up a few times. This chain uses TRBV10-3 with TRBJ1-2; 10 bases line up with TRBD1. Germline V gene data show CDR1 as ENHRY and CDR2 as SYGVKD. The junction had 1 base not matched to a gene; V was cut back by 4 bases and J by 5 bases. The CDR3 totals 13 residues. The CDR3 sequence: CAISVGQGYGYTF. In nucleotides, the CDR3 is TGTGCCATCAGTGTGGGACAGGGGTATGGCTACACCTTC.

The rearrangement uses TRBV12-3 or TRBV12-4 and TRBJ1-2; D may be TRBD1 (5 bases). The ends were cut back, 4 bases at V and 1 base at J, with 13 bases in the middle. The CDR3 spans 15 residues. The CDR3 sequence is CASSWTLEDNYGYTF. DNA for the CDR3: TGTGCCAGCAGTTGGACACTTGAAGATAACTATGGCTACACCTTC.

V usage is TRBV24-1 and J usage is TRBJ2-3; D uncertain. CDR3 length equals 13 residues. The germline gives CDR1 KGHDR, CDR2 SFDVKD. Trimming shortened V by 4 bases and J by 6 bases, and 10 bases separated the two germline ends. In nucleotides, the CDR3 is TGTGCCACCAGTGACACGGACGCGGATACGCAGTATTTT. Protein sequence: CATSDTDADTQYF.

There are a few counts of this clonotype. The chain links TRBV12-3 or TRBV12-4 to TRBJ2-7; the D call may be TRBD1 or TRBD2 (6 bases each). The CDR3 is made up of 16 amino acids. Trimming left V 3 bases short and J 4 bases short, with 19 bases between. The CDR3 loop reads CASSFSQGGNRYEQYF. CDR3 nucleotides: TGTGCCAGCAGTTTCTCCCAAGGGGGGAACAGGTACGAGCAGTACTTC.

V usage is TRBV10-3 and J usage is TRBJ1-5, with TRBD1 identical over 7 bases. CDR3 length: 15 residues. Trimming removed 2 bases from V and 3 bases from J; junction bases left unmatched: 4. Per the germline V gene, CDR1 is ENHRY and CDR2 is SYGVKD. CDR3 nucleotides: TGTGCCATCAGTGAGGGGGGGACAGACAATCAGCCCCAGCATTTT. It is translated as CAISEGGTDNQPQHF.

This sequence joins TRBV20-1 and TRBJ1-2; D gene ambiguous. CDR1 is DFQATT and CDR2 is SNEGSKA in the germline V gene (reference sequence). There are 13 residues in the CDR3. The V gene lost 4 bases and the J gene lost 2 bases, with 11 bases spanning the gap. The CDR3 reads CSAIRTDNYGYTF. The CDR3 DNA reads as TGCAGTGCTATTCGGACGGACAACTATGGCTACACCTTC.

This sequence joins TRBV4-3 and TRBJ1-3; D is possibly TRBD1 (5 bases). CDR3 length: 15 residues. Germline CDR1 is LGHNA and CDR2 is YSLEER. V lost 1 base, J lost 4 bases, and 11 bases lay in between. Here the CDR3 reads CASSQVRGVGNTIYF. The DNA for the CDR3 is TGCGCCAGCAGCCAAGTTCGGGGGGTCGGAAACACCATATATTTT.

The chain combines TRBV3-1 with TRBJ1-5; D may be TRBD1 (5 bases). Germline CDR1 is LGHDT and CDR2 is YNNKEL (reference sequence). The V and J ends lost 4 bases and 3 bases respectively, with 13 bases between them. The CDR3 contains 15 residues. The CDR3 bases are TGTGCCAGCAGCCGCGGGACTGGGAACAATCAGCCCCAGCATTTT. Its protein is CASSRGTGNNQPQHF.

This chain links TRBV29-1 with TRBJ2-5; tentative D call: TRBD2 (5 bases). The germline V gene has CDR1 SQVTM and CDR2 ANQGSEA. V lost 3 bases and J 6 bases, leaving 17 bases between the germline ends. The CDR3 has 14 amino acids. As DNA, the CDR3 is TGCAGCGTTGAGGACCGAGGCTCGGGAAAGACCCAGTACTTC. It encodes CSVEDRGSGKTQYF.

The chain links TRBV6-1 to TRBJ2-3; D unclear. Trimming cost V 7 bases and J 3 bases, with 5 bases left between them. The CDR3 consists of 11 residues. The germline V gene has CDR1 MNHNS and CDR2 SASEGT. CDR3 in amino acids: CASIDTDTQYF. As DNA, the CDR3 is TGTGCCAGCATCGATACAGATACGCAGTATTTT.

This clonotype has just a few counts. The V gene is TRBV7-3, the J gene TRBJ2-2, with D perhaps TRBD2 (5 bases). Trimming took off 6 bases at V and 6 bases at J, with 8 bases between the two ends. CDR3 length: 12 residues. Germline CDR1 reads SGHTA; CDR2 reads FQGTGA. CDR3 residues: CASSVSAGELFF. In DNA, the CDR3 is TGTGCCAGCAGTGTTAGCGCCGGGGAGCTGTTTTTT.

The chain links TRBV28 to TRBJ1-1; 8 nucleotides match TRBD1. The ends lost 6 bases at V and 1 base at J; junction bases unmatched: 4. The CDR3 has 14 amino acids. Germline V gene data show CDR1 as MDHEN and CDR2 as SYDVKM. CDR3 sequence: CASRRTGTNTEAFF. The CDR3 coding sequence is TGTGCCAGCAGAAGGACAGGGACGAACACTGAAGCTTTCTTT.

The J gene is TRBJ1-6, the V gene TRBV4-1; no reliable D call. Germline-derived CDR1 and CDR2 are MGHRA and YSYEKL. This CDR3 has 19 residues. The ends were cut back, 3 bases at V and 9 bases at J, with 27 bases in the middle. The chain's CDR3 is CASSQNLPGGRPYGSPLHF. CDR3 coding DNA: TGCGCCAGCAGCCAGAACCTCCCCGGCGGACGGCCCTATGGTTCACCCCTCCACTTT.

This sequence joins TRBV2 and TRBJ1-4; D possibly corresponds to TRBD1 (6 bases). CDR1 and CDR2 (germline): SNHLY, FYNNEI. The CDR3 covers 10 residues. With 6 bases removed from V and 11 bases from J, the gap between germline ends came to 7 bases. The CDR3 spells CASRGGKLFF. CDR3 DNA sequence: TGTGCCAGCAGAGGGGGGAAACTGTTTTTT.

This clonotype was detected a few times. This rearrangement joins TRBV7-2 to TRBJ2-5; TRBD2 might be the D (6 bases). This CDR3 is 16 amino acids long. V was shortened by 1 base and J by 5 bases, with 17 bases between the two germline ends. Looked up from germline, CDR1 is SGHTA and CDR2 is FQGNSA. The CDR3 loop reads CASSLEGHGGGETQYF. CDR3 sequence (DNA): TGTGCCAGCAGCTTAGAGGGTCATGGCGGAGGGGAGACCCAGTACTTC.

This clonotype has a handful of counts. This chain links TRBV9 with TRBJ2-7; tentatively, D is TRBD1 or TRBD2 (5 bases each). This CDR3 spans 14 amino acids. Trimming left V 0 bases short and J 1 base short, with 8 bases between. Germline V gives CDR1 SGDLS, CDR2 YYNGEE. The CDR3 sequence: CASSVAGQSYEQYF. In nucleotides, the CDR3 is TGTGCCAGCAGCGTAGCGGGGCAGTCCTACGAGCAGTACTTC.

The chain joins TRBV27 to TRBJ2-1; D unclear. Germline values: CDR1 MNHEY, CDR2 SMNVEV (reference sequence). V lost 0 bases, J lost 4 bases, and 7 bases lay in between. This CDR3 is 14 amino acids long. The CDR3 loop reads CASSLSRRYNEQFF. CDR3 nucleotide sequence: TGTGCCAGCAGTTTATCGAGGCGGTACAATGAGCAGTTCTTC.

The chain is built from TRBV7-2 and TRBJ2-7; D is uncertain. The J call is uncertain, as TRBJ2-5 better fits the DNA end. The CDR3 loop spans 12 amino acids. The V gene's germline CDR1 is SGHTA and CDR2 FQGNSA. CDR3 loop: CASSQYPGTQYF. CDR3 coding DNA: TGTGCCAGCAGCCAATACCCCGGGACCCAGTACTTC.

The chain combines TRBV11-3 with TRBJ2-2; D call uncertain. Between the trimmed V and J ends, which lost 1 base and 1 base, there was a span of 7 bases. The CDR3 runs 15 residues. Germline CDR1 SGHNT, CDR2 YENEEA. The CDR3 DNA is TGTGCCAGCAGCTTAGGGAACCTGAACACCGGGGAGCTGTTTTTT. Translated: CASSLGNLNTGELFF.

This clonotype was observed a few times. The V gene is TRBV29-1, the J gene TRBJ1-2, with 7 bases matching TRBD1. The V gene end was trimmed by 5 bases and the J gene end by 7 bases; junction bases not matched to a gene: 4. The CDR3 has 11 amino acids. In germline, CDR1 is SQVTM, CDR2 ANQGSEA. CDR3 in amino acids: CSVPDRSGYTF. DNA for the CDR3: TGCAGCGTTCCGGACAGGAGTGGCTACACCTTC.

This rearrangement joins TRBV12-3 or TRBV12-4 to TRBJ1-5; a weak D match, TRBD1 (6 bases). Deletions cut 5 bases from V and 6 bases from J, with 17 bases between. The CDR3 sequence is 15 residues long. The CDR3 region is CASSLLTGRGQPQHF. In DNA form, the CDR3 reads TGTGCCAGCAGTCTACTCACAGGGAGGGGTCAGCCCCAGCATTTT.

As to this clonotype: It may be a read error: a sequence one base away is much more abundant. This chain joins TRBV6-5 and TRBJ2-5, with 8 bases aligning to TRBD1. Germline trimming cut 4 bases from V and 1 base from J; bases unmatched to any gene: 5. Looked up from germline, CDR1 is MNHEY and CDR2 is SVGAGI. The CDR3 covers 15 residues. The chain's CDR3 is CASSFRTGTQETQYF. CDR3 bases: TGTGCCAGCAGTTTCAGGACAGGGACCCAAGAGACCCAGTACTTC.

The chain is built from TRBV10-3 and TRBJ2-1, with TRBD1 as a possible D gene (5 bases). CDR3 length equals 14 residues. Trimming cost V 4 bases and J 13 bases, with 20 bases left between them. CDR1 and CDR2 (germline): ENHRY, SYGVKD. The CDR3 here is CAISGGRAQETQFF. The DNA for the CDR3 is TGTGCCATCAGTGGGGGCAGGGCCCAAGAGACCCAGTTCTTC.

V gene TRBV27 combines with J gene TRBJ2-1; either TRBD1 or TRBD2 may fit D (5 bases each). Trimming cost V 3 bases and J 3 bases, with 12 bases left between them. Germline V CDR1 and CDR2: MNHEY, SMNVEV (reference sequence). There are 15 residues in the CDR3. CDR3 sequence (DNA): TGTGCCAGCAGTTTCCGAGGGGCAAACTACAATGAGCAGTTCTTC. Amino acid sequence: CASSFRGANYNEQFF.

The rearrangement uses TRBV6-6 and TRBJ2-4; D might be TRBD1 or TRBD2, each matching 6 bases. Germline V gene sequence: CDR1 MNHNY, CDR2 SVGAGI (reference sequence). The CDR3 sequence is 17 residues long. Trimming pared 0 bases from V and 0 bases from J, leaving 12 bases between. The chain's CDR3 is CASSYSPGATAKNIQYF. Written as DNA, the CDR3 is TGTGCCAGCAGTTACTCGCCGGGGGCCACAGCCAAAAACATTCAGTACTTC.

V is TRBV27 and J is TRBJ2-3; D possibly corresponds to TRBD1 (5 bases). V lost 9 bases and J lost 6, with 16 bases in between. CDR3 length: 13 amino acids. Germline V lookup: CDR1 MNHEY, CDR2 SMNVEV (reference sequence). The CDR3 DNA follows: TGTGCCAGTGGGGCAGCCCGTTCTGATACGCAGTATTTT. Protein sequence: CASGAARSDTQYF.